The 7 T cell receptor beta chains below were found in one sample sequenced in a study of shared clonotypes between healthy human individuals (dated by TCRdb to 2020 to 2021). Library method: the immunoSEQ multiplex PCR assay. TCRdb obtained this table from immuneACCESS and retained in-frame rearrangements with V and J assigned. These tables miss some clones; where compared with another copy, unresolved V genes account for less than half of the shortfall, and the remainder is unexplained. This sample has approximately 2,000,000 clones in its table, and 85% to 95% of those were observed once. The ten largest clones add up to approximately 0.41% of the sample. The sample taken for sequencing was naive CD4+ T cells from PBMCs. The meaning of the sample's cell subset or site label: CD45RA+ positively selected. These receptors originate from a man younger than 35 in good health. Some clones in this sample may be carry-over from other donors' samples.

V is TRBV28 and J is TRBJ1-1; D is unclear. This CDR3 contains 12 residues. Per the germline V gene, CDR1 is MDHEN and CDR2 is SYDVKM. V gave up 10 bases and J gave up 6 bases, with 15 bases separating them. CDR3 region: CATLGYHAEAFF. The CDR3 region has the DNA TGTGCCACCTTAGGATATCACGCTGAAGCTTTCTTT. Full variable domain (remainder filled in from reference TRBV28 and TRBJ1-1): DVKVTQSSRYLVKRTGEKVFLECVQDMDHENMFWYRQDPGLGLRLIYFSYDVKMKEKGDIPEGYSVSREKKERFSLILESASTNQTSMYLCATLGYHAEAFFGQGTRLTVV.

J is TRBJ2-7 and V is TRBV4-1, with 8 bases lining up with TRBD2. The CDR3 has 16 residues. V shed 1 base and J 7 bases; nucleotides not matched to a gene: 12. The V gene's germline CDR1 is MGHRA and CDR2 YSYEKL. In DNA form, the CDR3 reads TGCGCCAGCAGCCAAGTTACATTGTGGACTAGCTCGGAGCAGTACTTC. Residues: CASSQVTLWTSSEQYF.

The chain recombines TRBV27 with TRBJ2-1, with 12 bases identical to TRBD2. The CDR3 is made up of 16 amino acids. CDR1 MNHEY and CDR2 SMNVEV come from the germline V gene (reference sequence). The junction had 10 bases not matched to a gene; V was cut back by 4 bases and J by 9 bases. CDR3 sequence reads: CASSSILAGGPVEQFF. The DNA of the CDR3 is TGTGCCAGCAGTTCCATCCTAGCGGGAGGGCCGGTTGAGCAGTTCTTC.

The V gene is TRBV7-9, the J gene TRBJ1-4; 9 bases line up with TRBD1. Losses at the gene ends were 6 bases for V and 7 bases for J; bases not matched to a gene: 18. There are 18 residues in the CDR3. The germline V gene encodes CDR1 SEHNR and CDR2 FQNEAQ (reference sequence). The DNA for the CDR3 is TGTGCCAGCAGTGATTCCGGGACAGGGATCCTTCGGCGTGAAAAACTGTTTTTT. This translates into CASSDSGTGILRREKLFF.

In nucleotides, the CDR3 is TGTGCCTGGAGTGTATCGGGGGTTGGAAGGACCCAGTACTTC. Its protein product is CAWSVSGVGRTQYF. The chain has TRBV30 and TRBJ2-5; weak D call: TRBD2 (6 bases). The germline CDR1 and CDR2 sequences are GTSNPN and SVGIG (reference sequence). The CDR3 contains 14 residues. The V gene lost 0 bases and the J gene lost 7 bases, with 15 bases spanning the gap. Together with reference TRBV30 and TRBJ2-5, the CDR3 gives the full variable domain: SQTIHQWPATLVQPVGSPLSLECTVEGTSNPNLYWYRQAAGRGLQLLFYSVGIGQISSEVPQNLSASRPQDRQFILSSKKLLLSDSGFYLCAWSVSGVGRTQYFGPGTRLLVL.

Concerning this clone itself: Other nucleotide sequences in the sample specify the same CDR3. The rearrangement links TRBV19 to TRBJ1-5; possibly TRBD1 for D (5 bases). Trimming took 2 bases from V and 0 from J, leaving 8 bases between them. This CDR3 region has 15 residues. Germline CDR1 and CDR2: LNHDA and SQIVND (reference sequence). This CDR3 reads CASSIPGYSNQPQHF. The DNA of the CDR3 is TGTGCCAGTAGTATACCAGGGTATAGCAATCAGCCCCAGCATTTT.

The chain recombines TRBV4-1 with TRBJ2-2; D uncertain. The germline V gene encodes CDR1 MGHRA and CDR2 YSYEKL. V dropped 1 base and J dropped 0 bases, with 9 bases sitting between them. This CDR3 contains 16 residues. The CDR3 is CASSQVWRSNTGELFF. Here the CDR3 DNA reads TGCGCCAGCAGCCAAGTTTGGCGGTCGAACACCGGGGAGCTGTTTTTT.